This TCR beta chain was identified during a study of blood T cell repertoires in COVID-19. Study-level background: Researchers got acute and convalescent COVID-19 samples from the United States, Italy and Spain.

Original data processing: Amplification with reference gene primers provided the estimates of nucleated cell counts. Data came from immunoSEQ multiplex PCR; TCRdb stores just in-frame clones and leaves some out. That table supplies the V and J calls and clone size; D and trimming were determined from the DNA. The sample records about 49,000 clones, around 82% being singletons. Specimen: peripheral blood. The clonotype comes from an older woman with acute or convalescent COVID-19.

This chain's CDR3 is CASSLTGTIYEQYF. DNA for the CDR3: TGTGCCAGCAGTTTAACCGGGACAATCTACGAGCAGTACTTC. This chain links TRBV28 with TRBJ2-7; TRBD1 is a possible D gene (6 bases). Germline V gives CDR1 MDHEN, CDR2 SYDVKM. The V end was cut by 2 bases, the J end by 3 bases, with 11 bases between. The CDR3 totals 14 residues.